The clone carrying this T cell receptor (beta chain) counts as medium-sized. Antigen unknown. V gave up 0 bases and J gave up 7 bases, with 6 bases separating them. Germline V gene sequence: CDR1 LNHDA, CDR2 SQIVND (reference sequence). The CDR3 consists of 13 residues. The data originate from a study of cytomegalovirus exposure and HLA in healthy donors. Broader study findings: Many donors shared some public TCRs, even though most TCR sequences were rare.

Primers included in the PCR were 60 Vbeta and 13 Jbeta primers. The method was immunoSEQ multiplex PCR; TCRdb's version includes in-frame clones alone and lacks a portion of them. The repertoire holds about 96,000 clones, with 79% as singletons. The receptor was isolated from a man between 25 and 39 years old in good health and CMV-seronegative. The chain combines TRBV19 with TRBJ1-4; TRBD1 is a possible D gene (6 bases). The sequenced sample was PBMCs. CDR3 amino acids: CASSIDRGEKLFF. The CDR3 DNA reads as TGTGCCAGTAGTATAGACAGGGGTGAAAAACTGTTTTTT.